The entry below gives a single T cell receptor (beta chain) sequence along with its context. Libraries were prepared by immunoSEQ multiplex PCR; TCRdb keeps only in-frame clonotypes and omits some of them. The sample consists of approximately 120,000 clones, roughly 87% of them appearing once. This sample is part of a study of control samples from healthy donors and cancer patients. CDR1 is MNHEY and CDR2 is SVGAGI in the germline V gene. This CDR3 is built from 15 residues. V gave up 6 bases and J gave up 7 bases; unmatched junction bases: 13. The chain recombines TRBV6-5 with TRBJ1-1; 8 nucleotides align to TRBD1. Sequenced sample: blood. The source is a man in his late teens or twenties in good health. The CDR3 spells CASRPPTGDHGEAFF. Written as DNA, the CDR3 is TGTGCCAGCAGACCACCGACAGGGGATCACGGTGAAGCTTTCTTT.